The present entry profiles one TCR beta chain with its context. Sequencing relied on immunoSEQ assay v3.0, run at survey level. TCRdb keeps only in-frame clones here, not all; method: immunoSEQ multiplex PCR. This table holds over 35,000 clones, 86% found once. This sample was taken from a study of long-term antiretroviral therapy in people with HIV. Per germline, CDR1 MNHEY and CDR2 SMNVEV (reference sequence). The CDR3 runs to 15 residues. V was pared by 3 bases and J by 0 bases, with 12 bases between. The TCR was taken from a woman under 30 with HIV. The chain recombines TRBV27 with TRBJ2-7, with D possibly TRBD1 on 5 matching bases. The sample was unsorted PBMCs, taken just before starting antiretroviral therapy. The DNA for the CDR3 is TGTGCCAGCAGTTTCTCAGGGTCCCTCTCCTACGAGCAGTACTTC. Its translation is CASSFSGSLSYEQYF.